Following are 23 T cell receptor beta chains from one sample sequenced in a study of blood T cells in healthy people across ages. Combining a sample-barcoded 5' primer with a J-beta primer mix, a second PCR ran for 7 to 11 cycles. TCRdb re-derived calls from the 5' RACE reads in MiXCR, one entry per CDR3 protein. Of about 770,000 distinct CDR3 sequences detected, about 42% appear once; the ten largest clones hold about a fifth. The sequencing sample was made of blood. The source of these receptors is a man between 60 and 75 years old in good health.

This clonotype has a handful of counts. The chain is built from TRBV29-1 and TRBJ1-5; D remains unclear. CDR3 length equals 13 residues. With 7 bases removed from V and 0 bases from J, the gap between germline ends came to 10 bases. From germline, CDR1 is SQVTM and CDR2 ANQGSEA. The CDR3 nucleotides read TGCAGCGCCGCGATCGGTAGCAATCAGCCCCAGCATTTT. The encoded protein is CSAAIGSNQPQHF.

This clonotype occurred once. The CDR3 DNA reads as TGCGCCAGCAGCCAAGACCCCCAGGGCGGTTGGAAACTGTTTTTT. Protein: CASSQDPQGGWKLFF. The chain is built from TRBV4-3 and TRBJ1-4, with TRBD1 as a possible D gene (5 bases). In germline, CDR1 is LGHNA, CDR2 YSLEER. The CDR3 sequence is 15 residues long. V lost 0 bases and J lost 11, with 16 bases in between.

The chain employs TRBV21-1 and TRBJ2-1; no check of the table's D call, TRBD2, against the DNA was made. TRBV21-1 is labeled a pseudogene. This CDR3 is 18 amino acids long. CDR3 nucleotides: TGTGCCAGCAGCAAATATGAATCGCGGGGGGTAATCTACAATGAGCAGTTCTTC. Its protein product is CASSKYESRGVIYNEQFF.

About this clonotype itself: One base away lies a much larger clone, so this may be a sequencing read error. This chain joins TRBV29-1 and TRBJ1-2; TRBD1 aligns across 9 bases. This CDR3 is built from 14 residues. Germline CDR1 is SQVTM and CDR2 is ANQGSEA. V shed 4 bases and J 6 bases; nucleotides not matched to a gene: 9. Here the CDR3 reads CSVGKRTGAHGYTF. The CDR3 region has the DNA TGCAGCGTTGGCAAAAGGACAGGGGCCCATGGCTACACCTTC.

The sample holds a few counts of this clonotype. V and J are TRBV7-9 and TRBJ2-2; the match to TRBD2 covers 7 bases. J lost 1 base, V lost 5 bases, and 7 bases had no gene match. The V gene's germline CDR1 is SEHNR and CDR2 FQNEAQ (reference sequence). This CDR3 is 16 amino acids long. CDR3 DNA sequence: TGTGCCAGCAGCCCACGGCTAGCGGAGAACACCGGGGAGCTGTTTTTT. This translates into CASSPRLAENTGELFF.

The chain has TRBV6-6 and TRBJ2-3; the D is unclear. The CDR3 consists of 13 residues. V was shortened by 8 bases and J by 2 bases, with 11 bases between the two germline ends. Germline values: CDR1 MNHNY, CDR2 SVGAGI (reference sequence). CDR3 sequence: CASLKILTDTQYF. CDR3 DNA sequence: TGTGCCAGCCTGAAGATCCTCACAGATACGCAGTATTTT.

Details on this clonotype: This clone may be a read error of a much larger clone one base away. The V and J genes are TRBV28 and TRBJ2-7; TRBD1 aligns across 7 bases. The V and J ends lost 6 bases and 0 bases, in that order; junction bases with no gene match: 8. Germline CDR1 MDHEN, CDR2 SYDVKM. This CDR3 comprises 15 residues. The CDR3: CASSKSGTASYEQYF. In DNA form, the CDR3 reads TGTGCCAGCAGCAAATCCGGGACAGCCTCCTACGAGCAGTACTTC.

This clonotype has a count of ten or more. J is TRBJ2-1 and V is TRBV7-8; 7 positions agree with TRBD1. V lost 5 bases to trimming and J lost 7 bases; unmatched junction nucleotides: 5. Germline V gene sequence: CDR1 SGHVS, CDR2 FQNEAQ. The CDR3 contains 13 residues. The DNA of the CDR3 is TGTGCCAGCAGCCAGGGGGTGCGGAATGAGCAGTTCTTC. Translating gives CASSQGVRNEQFF.

The chain recombines TRBV14 with TRBJ2-1; no firm D call. There are 12 residues in the CDR3. Between the trimmed V and J ends, which lost 1 base and 13 bases, there was a span of 11 bases. Germline V gene sequence: CDR1 SGHDN, CDR2 FVKESK. This CDR3 reads CASSQVPETQFF. In nucleotides, the CDR3 is TGTGCCAGCAGCCAAGTTCCAGAGACCCAGTTCTTC.

In this sample, this clonotype turned up a few times. The chain employs TRBV4-1 and TRBJ1-5; no clear D gene. V dropped 1 base and J dropped 4 bases, with 8 bases sitting between them. Germline V CDR1 and CDR2: MGHRA, YSYEKL. The CDR3 loop spans 14 amino acids. The CDR3 region has the DNA TGCGCCAGCAGCCAAGTAGAAGAAAATCAGCCCCAGCATTTT. This translates into CASSQVEENQPQHF.

With respect to this clonotype: A clone one base away is much larger, so this may be a read error. The rearrangement uses TRBV29-1 and TRBJ1-2; D gene uncertain. This CDR3 is 11 amino acids long. The germline gives CDR1 SQVTM, CDR2 ANQGSEA. Trimming removed 0 bases from V and 3 bases from J, with 2 bases in between. CDR3 sequence reads: CSVEDDYGYTF. The CDR3, as DNA: TGCAGCGTTGAAGATGACTATGGCTACACCTTC.

The chain combines TRBV3-1 with TRBJ1-6; D possibly corresponds to TRBD1 (6 bases). The CDR3 runs 14 residues. The V end was cut by 4 bases, the J end by 11 bases, with 15 bases between. Germline V gives CDR1 LGHDT, CDR2 YNNKEL (reference sequence). CDR3 residues: CASSPDTGIPPLHF. Here the CDR3 DNA reads TGTGCCAGCAGCCCCGACACAGGGATCCCACCCCTCCACTTT.

V is TRBV6-1 and J is TRBJ1-5; D remains ambiguous. Germline assignment: CDR1 MNHNS and CDR2 SASEGT. V shed 1 base and J shed 5 bases, with 6 bases lying between them. There are 13 residues in the CDR3. The CDR3 loop is CASSEVGDQPQHF. CDR3 coding DNA: TGTGCCAGCAGTGAAGTGGGAGATCAGCCCCAGCATTTT.

In this sample, this clonotype turned up many times. The chain couples TRBV4-3 to TRBJ2-5, with a weak D call TRBD1 (6 bases). V was clipped by 4 bases and J by 4 bases, with 10 bases between them. The CDR3 runs to 13 residues. The germline CDR1 and CDR2 sequences are LGHNA and YSLEER. CDR3 residues: CASSPDRRETQYF. In DNA form, the CDR3 reads TGCGCCAGCAGCCCGGACAGACGAGAGACCCAGTACTTC.

This clonotype was picked up a small number of times. The V and J genes are TRBV5-1 and TRBJ2-7; the D gene is possibly TRBD1 (6 bases). Germline CDR1 and CDR2: SGHRS and YFSETQ. Trimming removed 3 bases from V and 12 bases from J, with 13 bases in between. This CDR3 contains 11 residues. CDR3 nucleotides: TGCGCCAGCAGCTGCCGACAGGACGGGTACTTC. This encodes CASSCRQDGYF.

The rearrangement joins TRBV6-2 or TRBV6-3 to TRBJ1-1; a weak D match, TRBD1 (6 bases). This CDR3 spans 14 amino acids. The V gene lost 6 bases and the J gene lost 2 bases, with 13 bases spanning the gap. Germline values: CDR1 MNHEY, CDR2 SVGEGT. The CDR3: CASRQGHQNTEAFF. In DNA form, the CDR3 reads TGTGCCAGCAGGCAGGGACACCAAAACACTGAAGCTTTCTTT.

This chain uses TRBV7-2 with TRBJ2-1, with D tentatively TRBD1 (5 bases). Germline values: CDR1 SGHTA, CDR2 FQGNSA. Between the trimmed V and J ends, which lost 4 bases and 8 bases, there was a span of 12 bases. The CDR3 is 13 amino acids. CDR3 in amino acids: CASSYLGVYEQFF. DNA of the CDR3: TGTGCCAGCAGCTATCTAGGGGTTTATGAGCAGTTCTTC.

This clonotype was observed at least ten times. The J gene is TRBJ1-2, the V gene TRBV27; 7 bases fit TRBD1. After removal of 6 bases from V and 2 bases from J, the junction contained 6 bases not matched to a gene. There are 14 residues in the CDR3. Germline CDR1 MNHEY, CDR2 SMNVEV (reference sequence). This chain's CDR3 is CASSPGGGNYGYTF. CDR3 bases: TGTGCCAGCAGCCCCGGAGGGGGCAACTATGGCTACACCTTC.

The rearrangement links TRBV6-5 to TRBJ2-7; TRBD2 matches at 7 bases. Germline loops: CDR1 MNHEY, CDR2 SVGAGI. CDR3 length: 14 amino acids. Trimming removed 6 bases from V and 2 bases from J; junction bases left unmatched: 7. This chain's CDR3 is CASRRGGQPYEQYF. CDR3 sequence (DNA): TGTGCCAGCAGGCGGGGAGGGCAGCCCTACGAGCAGTACTTC.

With regard to this clonotype: Its ends do not fully match the called genes, so a read error is possible. The chain has TRBV11-3 and TRBJ2-3, with TRBD2 matching 10 bases. The length of the CDR3 is 16 residues. The V gene's germline CDR1 is SGHNT and CDR2 YENEEA. The CDR3: CACSFPSGGFEDTQYF. The CDR3 nucleotides are TGTGCCTGCAGCTTTCCTAGCGGGGGCTTCGAAGATACGCAGTATTTT.

The chain has TRBV7-2 and TRBJ2-1, with 8 bases matching TRBD2. Germline values: CDR1 SGHTA, CDR2 FQGNSA. CDR3 length: 14 amino acids. The V and J ends lost 8 bases and 13 bases, in that order; junction bases with no gene match: 16. CDR3 in DNA: TGTGCCAGCCGAGTAGCGGGGACCCAAGAGACCCAGTTCTTC. Protein sequence: CASRVAGTQETQFF.

The gene calls are TRBV5-1 and TRBJ2-3, with 10 bases that match TRBD1. The CDR3 consists of 15 residues. Germline V lookup: CDR1 SGHRS, CDR2 YFSETQ. V lost 3 bases to trimming and J lost 4 bases; unmatched junction nucleotides: 5. In nucleotides, the CDR3 is TGCGCCAGCAGCTCTCTTGGACAGGGGGCAGATACGCAGTATTTT. Amino acids: CASSSLGQGADTQYF.

This sequence joins TRBV6-1 and TRBJ2-7, with 7 bases matching TRBD1. The CDR3 sequence is 14 residues long. V shed 6 bases, J shed 3 bases, and the junction held 8 bases outside the gene matches. Germline values: CDR1 MNHNS, CDR2 SASEGT. CDR3 sequence reads: CASRKQGHLYEQYF. CDR3 coding DNA: TGTGCCAGCAGGAAACAGGGGCACCTCTACGAGCAGTACTTC.